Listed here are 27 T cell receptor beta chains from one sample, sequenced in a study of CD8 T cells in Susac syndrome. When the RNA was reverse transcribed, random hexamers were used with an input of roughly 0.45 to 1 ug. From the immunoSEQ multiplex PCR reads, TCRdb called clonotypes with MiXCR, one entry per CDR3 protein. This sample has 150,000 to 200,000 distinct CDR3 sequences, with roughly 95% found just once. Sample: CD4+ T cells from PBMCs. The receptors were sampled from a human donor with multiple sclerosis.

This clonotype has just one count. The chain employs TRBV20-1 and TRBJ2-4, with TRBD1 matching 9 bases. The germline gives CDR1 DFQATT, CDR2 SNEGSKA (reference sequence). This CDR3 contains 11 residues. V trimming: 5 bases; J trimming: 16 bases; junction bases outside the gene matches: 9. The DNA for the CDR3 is TGCAGTGCTGGACCGGGACAGGGACTTTACTTC. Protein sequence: CSAGPGQGLYF.

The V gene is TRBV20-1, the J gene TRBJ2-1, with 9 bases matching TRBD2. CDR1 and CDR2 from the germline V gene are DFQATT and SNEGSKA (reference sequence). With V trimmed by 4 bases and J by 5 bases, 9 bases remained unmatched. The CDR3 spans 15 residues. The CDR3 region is CSATPGLARDNEQFF. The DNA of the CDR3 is TGCAGTGCTACTCCGGGACTAGCAAGGGACAATGAGCAGTTCTTC.

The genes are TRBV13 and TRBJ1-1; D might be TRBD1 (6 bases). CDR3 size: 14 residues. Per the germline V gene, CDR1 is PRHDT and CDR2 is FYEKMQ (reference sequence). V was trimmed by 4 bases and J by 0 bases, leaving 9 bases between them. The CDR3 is CASSYGQMNTEAFF. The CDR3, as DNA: TGTGCCAGCAGCTACGGACAGATGAACACTGAAGCTTTCTTT.

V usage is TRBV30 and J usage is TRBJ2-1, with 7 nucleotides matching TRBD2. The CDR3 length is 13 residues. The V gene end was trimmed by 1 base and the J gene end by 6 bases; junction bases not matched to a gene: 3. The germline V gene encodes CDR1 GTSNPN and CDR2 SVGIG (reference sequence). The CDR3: CAWSGGTTNEQFF. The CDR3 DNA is TGTGCCTGGAGTGGCGGGACTACCAATGAGCAGTTCTTC. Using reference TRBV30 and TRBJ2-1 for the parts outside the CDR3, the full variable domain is SQTIHQWPATLVQPVGSPLSLECTVEGTSNPNLYWYRQAAGRGLQLLFYSVGIGQISSEVPQNLSASRPQDRQFILSSKKLLLSDSGFYLCAWSGGTTNEQFFGPGTRLTVL.

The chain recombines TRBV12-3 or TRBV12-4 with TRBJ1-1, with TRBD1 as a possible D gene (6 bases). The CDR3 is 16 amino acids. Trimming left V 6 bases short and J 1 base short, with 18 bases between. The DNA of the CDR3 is TGTGCCAGCAGCCGTGGGGGGCAGGGCGGGAACACTGAAGCTTTCTTT. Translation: CASSRGGQGGNTEAFF.

The CDR3 DNA reads TGTGCCAGCAGGGCGCCCGGGACAGCACAAGAGACCCAGTACTTC. This encodes CASRAPGTAQETQYF. This sequence joins TRBV5-4 and TRBJ2-5; 7 bases match TRBD1. This CDR3 comprises 15 residues. The V gene end was trimmed by 5 bases and the J gene end by 2 bases; junction bases not matched to a gene: 9. Germline CDR1 reads SGHNT; CDR2 reads YYREEE (reference sequence).

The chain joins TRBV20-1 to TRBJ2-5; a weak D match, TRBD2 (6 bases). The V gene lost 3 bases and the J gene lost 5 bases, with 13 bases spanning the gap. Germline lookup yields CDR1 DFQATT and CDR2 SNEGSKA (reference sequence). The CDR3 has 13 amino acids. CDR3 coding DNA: TGCAGTGCTAGCCTGACTAGTAGCGAGACCCAGTACTTC. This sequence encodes CSASLTSSETQYF.

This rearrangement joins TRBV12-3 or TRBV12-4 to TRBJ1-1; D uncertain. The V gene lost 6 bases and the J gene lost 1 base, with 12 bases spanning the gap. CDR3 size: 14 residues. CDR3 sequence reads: CASSTNPGNTEAFF. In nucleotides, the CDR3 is TGTGCCAGCAGCACAAACCCGGGGAACACTGAAGCTTTCTTT.

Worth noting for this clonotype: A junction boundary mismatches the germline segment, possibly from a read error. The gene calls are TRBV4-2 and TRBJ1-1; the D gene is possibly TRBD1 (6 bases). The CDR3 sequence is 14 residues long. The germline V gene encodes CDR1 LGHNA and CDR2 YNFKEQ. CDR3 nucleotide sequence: TGTGCCAGCAGCCCACAGGGAATTAACACTGAAGCTTACTTT. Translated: CASSPQGINTEAYF.

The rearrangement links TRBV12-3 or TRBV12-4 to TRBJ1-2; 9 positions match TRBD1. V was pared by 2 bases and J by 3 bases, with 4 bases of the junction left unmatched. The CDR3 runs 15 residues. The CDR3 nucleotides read TGTGCCAGCAGTTTACCCCGGACAGGGGACTATGGCTACACCTTC. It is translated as CASSLPRTGDYGYTF.

CDR3 loop: CAWKGADKNIQYF. The CDR3 nucleotides are TGTGCCTGGAAGGGGGCTGACAAAAACATTCAGTACTTC. The chain links TRBV30 to TRBJ2-4, with 7 bases aligning to TRBD1. The V and J ends lost 4 bases and 3 bases, in that order; junction bases with no gene match: 3. Looked up from germline, CDR1 is GTSNPN and CDR2 is SVGIG (reference sequence). The CDR3 extends over 13 amino acids.

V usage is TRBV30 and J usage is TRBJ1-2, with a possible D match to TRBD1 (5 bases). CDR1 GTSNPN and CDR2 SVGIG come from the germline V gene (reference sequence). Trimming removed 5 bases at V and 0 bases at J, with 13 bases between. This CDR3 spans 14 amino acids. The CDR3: CAWGGPKSNYGYTF. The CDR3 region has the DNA TGTGCCTGGGGGGGACCAAAATCTAACTATGGCTACACCTTC.

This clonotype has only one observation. CDR3 DNA sequence: TGTGCCAGCAGACCAAATGGGGGGCCTTGGGATCAGCCCCAGCATTTT. Translating it yields CASRPNGGPWDQPQHF. V and J are TRBV11-1 and TRBJ1-5; TRBD1 might be the D (6 bases). This CDR3 has 16 amino acids. Germline V gives CDR1 SGHAT, CDR2 FQDESV (reference sequence). Trimming removed 6 bases at V and 5 bases at J, with 20 bases between.

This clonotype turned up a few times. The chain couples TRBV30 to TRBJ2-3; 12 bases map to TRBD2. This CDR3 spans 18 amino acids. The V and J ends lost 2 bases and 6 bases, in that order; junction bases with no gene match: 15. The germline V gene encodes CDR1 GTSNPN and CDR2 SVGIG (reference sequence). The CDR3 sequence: CAWSTKQALAGGPDTQYF. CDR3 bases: TGTGCCTGGAGTACCAAGCAGGCCCTAGCGGGAGGGCCGGATACGCAGTATTTT.

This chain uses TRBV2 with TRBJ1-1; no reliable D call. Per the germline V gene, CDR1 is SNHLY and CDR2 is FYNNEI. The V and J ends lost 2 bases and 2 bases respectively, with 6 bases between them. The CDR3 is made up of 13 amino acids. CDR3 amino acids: CASSEQVNTEAFF. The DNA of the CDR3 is TGTGCCAGCAGTGAACAGGTAAACACTGAAGCTTTCTTT.

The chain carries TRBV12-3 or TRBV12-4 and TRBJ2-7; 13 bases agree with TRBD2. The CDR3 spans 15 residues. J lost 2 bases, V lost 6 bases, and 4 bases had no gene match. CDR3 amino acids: CASSQGTSGAYEQYF. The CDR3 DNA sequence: TGTGCCAGCAGCCAAGGGACTAGCGGGGCCTACGAGCAGTACTTC.

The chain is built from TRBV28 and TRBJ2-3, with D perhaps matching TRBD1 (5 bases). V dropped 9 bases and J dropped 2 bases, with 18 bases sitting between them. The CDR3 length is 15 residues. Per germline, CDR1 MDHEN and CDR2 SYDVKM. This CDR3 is CASYRRGYYTDTQYF. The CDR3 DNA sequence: TGTGCCAGTTATCGAAGGGGATACTACACAGATACGCAGTATTTT.

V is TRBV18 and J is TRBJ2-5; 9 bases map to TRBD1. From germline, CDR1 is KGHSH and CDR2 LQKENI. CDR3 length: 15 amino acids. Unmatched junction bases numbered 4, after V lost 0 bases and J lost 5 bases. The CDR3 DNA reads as TGTGCCAGCTCACCACCTCAACAGGGGGCGGAGACCCAGTACTTC. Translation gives CASSPPQQGAETQYF. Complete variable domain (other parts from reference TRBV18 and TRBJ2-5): NAGVMQNPRHLVRRRGQEARLRCSPMKGHSHVYWYRQLPEEGLKFMVYLQKENIIDESGMPKERFSAEFPKEGPSILRIQQVVRGDSAAYFCASSPPQQGAETQYFGPGTRLLVL.

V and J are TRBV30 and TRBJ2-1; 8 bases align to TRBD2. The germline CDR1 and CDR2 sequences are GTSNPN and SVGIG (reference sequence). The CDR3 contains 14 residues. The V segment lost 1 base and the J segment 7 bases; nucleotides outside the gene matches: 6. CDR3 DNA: TGTGCCTGGAGTGAAAGCGGGAGCATGAATGAGCAGTTCTTC. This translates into CAWSESGSMNEQFF. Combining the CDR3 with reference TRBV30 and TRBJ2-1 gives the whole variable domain SQTIHQWPATLVQPVGSPLSLECTVEGTSNPNLYWYRQAAGRGLQLLFYSVGIGQISSEVPQNLSASRPQDRQFILSSKKLLLSDSGFYLCAWSESGSMNEQFFGPGTRLTVL.

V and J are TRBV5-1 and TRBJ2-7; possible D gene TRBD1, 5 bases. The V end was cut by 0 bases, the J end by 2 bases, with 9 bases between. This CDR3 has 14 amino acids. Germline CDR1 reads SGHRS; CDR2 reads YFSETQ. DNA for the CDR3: TGCGCCAGCAGCTTGGCGCAGGGTGCCTACGAGCAGTACTTC. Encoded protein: CASSLAQGAYEQYF.

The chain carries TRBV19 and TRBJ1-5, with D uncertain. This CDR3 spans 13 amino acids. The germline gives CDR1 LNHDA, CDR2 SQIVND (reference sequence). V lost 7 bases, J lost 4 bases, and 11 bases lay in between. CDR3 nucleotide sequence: TGTGCCAGTACCCTTGACTGGAATCAGCCCCAGCATTTT. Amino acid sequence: CASTLDWNQPQHF.

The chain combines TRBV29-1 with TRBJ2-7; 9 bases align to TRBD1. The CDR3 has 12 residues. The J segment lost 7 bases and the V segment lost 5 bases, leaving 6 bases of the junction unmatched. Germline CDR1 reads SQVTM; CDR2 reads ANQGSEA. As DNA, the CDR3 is TGCAGCGTTTCCGGGACAGGGCGAGAGCAGTACTTC. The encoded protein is CSVSGTGREQYF.

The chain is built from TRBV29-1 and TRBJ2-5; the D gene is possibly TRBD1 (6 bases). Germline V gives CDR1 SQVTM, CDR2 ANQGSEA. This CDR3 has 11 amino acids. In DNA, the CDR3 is TGCAGATACAGGGTGGGCGAGACCCAGTACTTC. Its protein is CRYRVGETQYF.

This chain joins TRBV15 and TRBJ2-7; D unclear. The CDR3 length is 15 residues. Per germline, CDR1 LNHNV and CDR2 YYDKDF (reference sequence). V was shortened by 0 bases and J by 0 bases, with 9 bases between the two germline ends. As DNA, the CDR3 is TGTGCCACCAGCAGAGATGATTCTAGCTCCTACGAGCAGTACTTC. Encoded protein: CATSRDDSSSYEQYF.

The CDR3 loop is CASSFVTVQETQYF. In nucleotides, the CDR3 is TGTGCCAGCAGCTTTGTCACAGTCCAAGAGACCCAGTACTTC. J is TRBJ2-5 and V is TRBV5-6; the D is unclear. The germline V gene has CDR1 SGHDT and CDR2 YYEEEE. V was shortened by 2 bases and J by 1 base, with 9 bases between the two germline ends. The CDR3 spans 14 residues.

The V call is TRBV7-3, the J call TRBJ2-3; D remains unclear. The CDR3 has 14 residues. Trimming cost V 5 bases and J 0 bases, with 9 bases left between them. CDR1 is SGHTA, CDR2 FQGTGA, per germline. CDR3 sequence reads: CASSPVESTDTQYF. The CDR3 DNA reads TGTGCCAGCAGCCCCGTAGAAAGCACAGATACGCAGTATTTT.

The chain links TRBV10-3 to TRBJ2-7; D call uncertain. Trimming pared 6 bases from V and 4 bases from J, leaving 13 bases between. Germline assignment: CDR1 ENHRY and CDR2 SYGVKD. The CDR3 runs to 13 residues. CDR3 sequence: CAISAPSFYEQYF. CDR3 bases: TGTGCCATCAGCGCGCCTTCCTTTTACGAGCAGTACTTC.